This T cell receptor beta chain was identified in a study of cytomegalovirus exposure and HLA in healthy donors. The ends were cut back, 3 bases at V and 13 bases at J, with 15 bases in the middle. The CDR3 runs to 11 residues. Germline V gives CDR1 DFQATT, CDR2 SNEGSKA (reference sequence). Primers for the PCR totalled 60 Vbeta and 13 Jbeta. Assay: immunoSEQ multiplex PCR; the TCRdb copy retains only in-frame clones and omits some. The data show 110,000 to 150,000 clones, around 72% seen once. With respect to this clone: Its matching antigen is unknown.

The donors (healthy individuals) were bone marrow donors. Study-level findings and limits: The likely origin of a cluster of highly shared sequence variants was a sequencing artifact. Clonal expansion, a later analysis showed, was greater in HLA-associated TCR beta chains than in equally common others.

This chain uses TRBV20-1 with TRBJ2-5, with a weak D call TRBD2 (6 bases). The source of this sequence is a man in his forties in good health and CMV-seronegative. Sequencing was done on a sample of PBMCs. The CDR3: CSASMRGHAYF. The CDR3 coding sequence is TGCAGTGCTAGTATGCGGGGTCATGCGTACTTC.